This T cell receptor beta chain was identified during a study of cytomegalovirus exposure and HLA in healthy donors (TCRdb year 2017). Regarding the research as a whole: The 700 or so repertoires of the first cohort and the 120 or so validation repertoires were produced on the same platform, according to a later analysis. The study was designed to test whether signatures of past pathogen exposure could be identified by cataloging public T cell receptors. High-throughput TCR immunosequencing, statistical association of individual TCRs with disease status, and machine learning were combined to predict cytomegalovirus infection status. Besides the first cohort of around 670 subjects, a separate validation cohort made up of 95 to 150 different subjects was used.

Donors formed part of the validation cohort, which comprised about 120 subjects and was distinct from the first cohort of under 850 subjects. Libraries were made using the immunoSEQ multiplex PCR assay. Per the original workflow: To diagnose cytomegalovirus status from the catalog of TCR beta chain sequences, a statistical classification framework was built. What TCRdb holds here is the immuneACCESS table cut down to in-frame rearrangements. Part of the clones is not present; checked against another copy, under half of the missing clones reflect an unresolved V gene, and the others are unexplained. From that table come the V and J calls and clone size; the DNA was used to work out D and trimming. This sample holds some 100,000 clones; approximately 86% were observed only once. The ten largest make up about 4% of the sample. What the study reported, not specific to this receptor: All 120 repertoires were used to score co-occurrence in the validation cohort in a later analysis, because that analysis had no HLA typing for the cohort. It was suggested by the authors that the approach could potentially be generalized to other disease states and immunological phenotypes. Most TCR sequences were seen in very few donors, while some public TCRs were found in many individuals. The classifier was reported to diagnose cytomegalovirus status with high specificity and sensitivity in both the original and validation cohorts. The study gave a list of more than 150 TCR beta chains associated with cytomegalovirus. In vitro tests confirmed that three of the cytomegalovirus-associated TCR beta chains recognize cytomegalovirus antigens. Subsequent analysis determined that TCRs grouped into clusters in the first cohort also showed a tendency toward co-occurrence across the approximately 120 validation repertoires, and 94% of cluster scores exceeded 0.

CDR1 and CDR2, looked up from the germline V gene (reference sequence), are PRHDT and FYEKMQ. Taken from cysteine to phenylalanine, the CDR3 has 13 residues. Kept here is only the CDR3 DNA, which spans 39 bases and is read in frame from base 1. V is cut by 3 bases and J by 6 bases, and the space between the germline ends is 12 bases. In regard to this clone: Its antigen specificity is not known. It has no much larger one-base neighbor in the sample; base qualities were not kept.

This receptor was identified in a man younger than 35 in good health and CMV-seropositive. Sequencing was carried out using PBMCs. Rearrangement joined TRBV13 to TRBJ2-7; TRBD2 is a weak D gene call, 5 bases matching. The CDR3 in this case is CASSFRGTGEQYF. The nucleotide sequence is TGTGCCAGCAGCTTCCGGGGTACGGGCGAGCAGTACTTC.